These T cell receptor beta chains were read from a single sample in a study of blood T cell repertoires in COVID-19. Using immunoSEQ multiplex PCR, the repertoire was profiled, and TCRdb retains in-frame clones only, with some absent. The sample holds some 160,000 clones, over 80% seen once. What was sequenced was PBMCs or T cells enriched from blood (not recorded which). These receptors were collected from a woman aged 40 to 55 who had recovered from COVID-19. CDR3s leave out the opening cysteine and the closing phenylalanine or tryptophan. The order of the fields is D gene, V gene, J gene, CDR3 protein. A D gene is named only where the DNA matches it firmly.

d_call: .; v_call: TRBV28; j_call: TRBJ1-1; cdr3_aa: ASEETRTEAF
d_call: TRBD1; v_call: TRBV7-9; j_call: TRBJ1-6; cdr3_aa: ASKGQGDSPLH
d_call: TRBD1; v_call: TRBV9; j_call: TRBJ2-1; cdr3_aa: ASNPGGDEQF
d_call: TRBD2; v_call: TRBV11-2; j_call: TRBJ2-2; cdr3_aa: ASSLLRTSGGELF
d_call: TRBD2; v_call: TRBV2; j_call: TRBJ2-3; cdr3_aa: ASSGTSGYTDTQY
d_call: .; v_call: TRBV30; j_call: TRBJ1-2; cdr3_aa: AWEGSEVGYT
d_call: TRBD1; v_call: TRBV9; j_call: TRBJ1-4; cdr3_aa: ASSASGTVNEKLF
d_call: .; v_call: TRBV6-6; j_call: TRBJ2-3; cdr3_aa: ASSPGQPDLDTQY
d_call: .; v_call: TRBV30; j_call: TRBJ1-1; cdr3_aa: AYTGDNTEAF
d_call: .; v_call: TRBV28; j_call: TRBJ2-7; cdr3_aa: ASSDREGRYEQY
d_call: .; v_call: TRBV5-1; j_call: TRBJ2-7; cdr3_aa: ASSPWGGGYEQY
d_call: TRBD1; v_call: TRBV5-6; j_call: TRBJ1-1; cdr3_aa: ASSLAFTGAGTEAF
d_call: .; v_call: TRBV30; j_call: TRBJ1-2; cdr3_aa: AWNRDLIEFPYGYT
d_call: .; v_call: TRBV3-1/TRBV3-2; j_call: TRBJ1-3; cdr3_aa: ASSSPGGNTIY
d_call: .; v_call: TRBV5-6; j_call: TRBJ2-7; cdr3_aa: ASSTRGSSYEQY
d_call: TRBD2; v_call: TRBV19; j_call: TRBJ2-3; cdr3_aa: ASRKTSGGTDTQY
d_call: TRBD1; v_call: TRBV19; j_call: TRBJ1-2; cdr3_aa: ASSTFTGALQANYGYT
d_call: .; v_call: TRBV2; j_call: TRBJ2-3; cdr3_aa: ASSVGPDTQY
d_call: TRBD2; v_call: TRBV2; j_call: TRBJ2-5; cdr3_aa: ASSEELAAGGTQY
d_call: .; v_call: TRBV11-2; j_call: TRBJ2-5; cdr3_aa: ASSSLGQWEETQY